Listed below are T cell receptor beta chains from one sample, sequenced in a study of cytomegalovirus exposure and HLA in healthy donors. Profiling relied on immunoSEQ multiplex PCR, and the TCRdb table lists in-frame clones only, not all of them. The sample holds 100,000 to 150,000 clones, approximately 75% seen once. Sequencing was carried out using PBMCs. These TCRs come from a woman in her fifties or sixties in good health and CMV-seronegative. Both conserved end residues are part of each CDR3. The D gene is left open where the match is weak. Part of the rows lack a size; the others show once, few, many or a class for expanded clones.

abundance,j_gene,d_gene,v_gene,CDR3aa,CDR3nt
-,TRBJ2-7,-,TRBV30,CALESGSYEQYF,TGTGCCTTAGAGTCCGGCTCCTACGAGCAGTACTTC
-,TRBJ1-2,TRBD1,TRBV5-1,CASSPLQGVGYTF,TGCGCCAGCAGCCCCCTGCAGGGGGTCGGCTACACCTTC
-,TRBJ2-3,-,TRBV4-2,CASSQYRADTQYF,TGTGCCAGCAGCCAGTACAGGGCAGATACGCAGTATTTT
-,TRBJ1-5,-,TRBV5-4,CASSFGGRVDQPQHF,TGTGCCAGCAGCTTTGGGGGCAGGGTGGATCAGCCCCAGCATTTT
-,TRBJ1-5,TRBD1,TRBV19,CASKGRGQGALNQPQHF,TGTGCCAGTAAGGGAAGGGGACAGGGCGCCCTTAATCAGCCCCAGCATTTT
-,TRBJ2-3,-,TRBV27,CASRESADTQYF,TGTGCCAGCAGGGAGTCAGCAGATACGCAGTATTTT
-,TRBJ2-1,TRBD1,TRBV19,CASSEQQGTPYNEQFF,TGTGCCAGTAGCGAACAACAGGGGACCCCATACAATGAGCAGTTCTTC
-,TRBJ2-5,TRBD1,TRBV11-2,CASSPGQGISGQYF,TGTGCCAGCAGCCCCGGACAGGGAATTTCCGGGCAGTACTTC
-,TRBJ2-3,-,TRBV7-8,CASSPEGLFWWYF,TGTGCCAGCAGCCCAGAGGGCCTGTTTTGGTGGTATTTT
few,TRBJ2-1,-,TRBV10-3,CAISQGGLSSYNEQFF,TGTGCCATCAGCCAGGGAGGCCTGAGCTCCTACAATGAGCAGTTCTTC
-,TRBJ2-5,TRBD1,TRBV28,CASSRTGGRPETQYF,TGTGCCAGCAGTAGGACAGGGGGCCGCCCGGAGACCCAGTACTTC
few,TRBJ2-1,-,TRBV5-4,CASSPPGSTEQFF,TGTGCCAGCAGCCCCCCGGGTAGCACCGAGCAGTTCTTC
-,TRBJ2-7,TRBD2,TRBV28,CASSPSGVRYEQYF,TGTGCCAGCAGCCCTAGCGGGGTCCGCTACGAGCAGTACTTC
-,TRBJ2-1,TRBD1,TRBV12-5,CASGHGQVYNEQFF,TGTGCTAGTGGCCACGGACAGGTCTACAATGAGCAGTTCTTC
-,TRBJ2-7,TRBD2,TRBV6-1,CASAGLALYEQYF,TGTGCCAGCGCTGGACTAGCGCTATACGAGCAGTACTTC
few,TRBJ1-2,TRBD1,TRBV4-3,CASSHNRDRLSYTF,TGCGCCAGCAGCCACAATAGGGACAGGTTGAGCTACACCTTC
-,TRBJ2-7,TRBD1,TRBV7-9,CASSGSGTGTVEQYF,TGTGCCAGCAGCGGATCCGGGACAGGGACTGTCGAGCAGTACTTC
once,TRBJ1-2,-,TRBV12-5,CASGLGQSYGYTF,TGTGCTAGTGGTTTGGGACAGTCCTATGGCTACACCTTC
-,TRBJ1-1,-,TRBV7-3,CASSLGPSTEAFF,TGTGCCAGCAGCTTAGGGCCTTCCACTGAAGCTTTCTTT
-,TRBJ1-3,-,TRBV9,CASSPTTGRNTIYF,TGTGCCAGCAGCCCTACGACAGGACGAAACACCATATATTTT